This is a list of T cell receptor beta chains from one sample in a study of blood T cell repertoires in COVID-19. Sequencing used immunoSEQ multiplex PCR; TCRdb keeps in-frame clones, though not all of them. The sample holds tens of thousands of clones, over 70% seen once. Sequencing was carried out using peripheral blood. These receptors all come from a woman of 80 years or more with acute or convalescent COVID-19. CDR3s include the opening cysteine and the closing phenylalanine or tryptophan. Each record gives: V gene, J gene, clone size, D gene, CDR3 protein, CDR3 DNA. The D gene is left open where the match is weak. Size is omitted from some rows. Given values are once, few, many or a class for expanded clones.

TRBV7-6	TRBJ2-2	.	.	CASSQTGFGELFF	TGTGCCAGCAGCCAGACAGGTTTCGGGGAGCTGTTTTTT
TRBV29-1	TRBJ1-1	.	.	CSVQTGNTEAFF	TGCAGCGTACAGACAGGGAACACTGAAGCTTTCTTT
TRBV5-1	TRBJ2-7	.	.	CASSSLQGGYEQYF	TGCGCCAGCAGCTCCTTACAGGGGGGGTACGAGCAGTACTTC
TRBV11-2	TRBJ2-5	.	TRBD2	CASSLGGGRETQYF	TGTGCCAGCAGCTTAGGCGGGGGGCGAGAGACCCAGTACTTC
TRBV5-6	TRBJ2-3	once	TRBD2	CASSPGLAGGGTQYF	TGTGCCAGCAGCCCGGGACTAGCGGGAGGAGGTACGCAGTATTTT
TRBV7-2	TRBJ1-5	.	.	CASSPDQGGSNQPQHF	TGTGCCAGCAGCCCAGACCAGGGAGGTAGCAATCAGCCCCAGCATTTT
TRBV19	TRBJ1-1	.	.	CASSIERAGTEAFF	TGTGCCAGTAGTATAGAGAGGGCGGGCACTGAAGCTTTCTTT
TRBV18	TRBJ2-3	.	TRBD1	CASSPGQGAGDTQYF	TGTGCCAGCTCACCGGGACAGGGGGCCGGGGATACGCAGTATTTT
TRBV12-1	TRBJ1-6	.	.	CASSFPTDYNSPLHF	TGTGCCAGCAGCTTCCCGACAGATTATAATTCACCCCTCCACTTT
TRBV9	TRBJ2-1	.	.	CASSVSGGSYNEQFF	TGTGCCAGCAGCGTGTCCGGGGGCTCCTACAATGAGCAGTTCTTC
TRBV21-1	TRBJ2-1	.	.	CASSKVPPGIYNEQFF	TGTGCCAGCAGCAAAGTCCCGCCGGGGATCTACAATGAGCAGTTCTTC
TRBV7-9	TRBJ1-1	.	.	CASRRVPNTEAFF	TGTGCCAGCAGGAGGGTCCCGAACACTGAAGCTTTCTTT
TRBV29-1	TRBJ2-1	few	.	CSVEQQINNEQFF	TGCAGCGTTGAACAACAGATCAACAATGAGCAGTTCTTC
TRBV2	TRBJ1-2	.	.	CASSIQAYEAGYTF	TGTGCCAGCAGTATACAGGCTTATGAGGCTGGCTACACCTTC
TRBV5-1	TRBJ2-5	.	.	CASSLNRDTRGETQYF	TGCGCCAGCAGCTTGAACCGAGATACGCGGGGAGAGACCCAGTACTTC
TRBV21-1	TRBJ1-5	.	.	CASTTASSGKSNQPQHF	TGTGCCTCGACAACCGCCTCCTCAGGGAAGAGCAATCAGCCCCAGCATTTT
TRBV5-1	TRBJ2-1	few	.	CASSFRGNEQFF	TGCGCCAGCAGCTTCCGGGGCAATGAGCAGTTCTTC
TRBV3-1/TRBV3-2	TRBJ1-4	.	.	CASSQDRGGKLFF	TGTGCCAGCAGCCAAGACAGGGGCGGCAAACTGTTTTTT
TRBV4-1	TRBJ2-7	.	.	CASSHGVVGYEQYF	TGCGCCAGCAGCCACGGAGTAGTGGGTTACGAGCAGTACTTC
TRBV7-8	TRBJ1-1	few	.	CASSGSGGANTEAFF	TGTGCCAGCAGTGGGTCAGGCGGGGCGAACACTGAAGCTTTCTTT
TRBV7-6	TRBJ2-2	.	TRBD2	CASSLLAGGPNTGELFF	TGTGCCAGCAGCTTACTAGCGGGAGGGCCCAACACCGGGGAGCTGTTTTTT